This T cell receptor beta chain was captured by sequencing in a study of T cell repertoires in cytomegalovirus infection. Study in general: Well-studied HLA-B-restricted CMV epitopes were used in the study alongside recently identified HLA-C-restricted ones. The public TCR beta signatures pointed to both CMV infection and matching HLA type.

TCRdb ran MiXCR on the reads and lists one entry per CDR3 protein. The table lists about 130,000 distinct CDR3 sequences, around 32% of them singletons. CDR1 is ENHRY, CDR2 SYGVKD, per germline. The CDR3 is made up of 14 amino acids. V gave up 5 bases and J gave up 7 bases, with 17 bases separating them. General study findings and limits: The ex vivo response was dominated by HLA-C-restricted CMV-specific TCR beta clonotypes. The cumulative frequency of public TCR beta families distinguished individuals who carried CMV together with the relevant HLA.

This clonotype was observed once. What it binds is unknown. V is TRBV10-3 and J is TRBJ1-2, with unresolved D. This sample comprised CD8+ T cells from cultured PBMCs, obtained from culture after CMV antigen stimulation. This receptor was taken from a human donor in good health (CMV status not recorded). Some clones in this sample may be carry-over from other donors' samples. The DNA of the CDR3 is TGTGCCATCAGTTCCTCGGCAGAAAGGGTTGGCTACACCTTC. This encodes CAISSSAERVGYTF.